The T cell receptor beta chain described here comes from a study of cytomegalovirus exposure and HLA in healthy donors. The study's findings and limits: It is likely that the observed cluster of highly shared sequence variants was a sequencing artifact. Several top significant clusters appeared, in a later analysis, to be linked to common viral pathogens. The listing of some 170 TCR beta chains classed them as cytomegalovirus-associated. In a later analysis, donors in an Asian-associated ancestry cluster reportedly had fewer N-insertions in productive TCRs than the cohort mean.

V shed 6 bases and J 9 bases; nucleotides not matched to a gene: 6. CDR1 is SGHKS and CDR2 is YYEKEE in the germline V gene (reference sequence). The CDR3 has 14 residues. Worth noting for this clone: Its antigen is not identified.

The study ran its PCR with 60 Vbeta and 13 Jbeta primers. Sequenced by immunoSEQ multiplex PCR; TCRdb stores in-frame clones only, minus some. The sample holds approximately 70,000 clones, about 80% seen once. Sequencing was performed on PBMCs. V and J are TRBV5-5 and TRBJ2-1, with 13 bases identical to TRBD2. The origin of this receptor is a man aged 60 to 69 in good health and CMV-seropositive. CDR3 sequence: CASIRTSGSGEQFF. CDR3 DNA sequence: TGTGCCAGCATCCGGACTAGCGGGAGTGGTGAGCAGTTCTTC.